These T cell receptor beta chains were read from a single sample in a study of CD8+ T cells in alopecia areata. Here immunoSEQ multiplex PCR was the method, and the copy in TCRdb shows in-frame clones only, minus some. The sample gives about 210,000 clones, less than 45% of which show up once; roughly 2.8% is in the top ten. The sequences come from CD4+ T cells sorted from blood, collected around week 36, from a patient treated with tofacitinib. These receptors were taken from a human donor with alopecia areata. Both conserved end residues are part of each CDR3.

j_gene: TRBJ1-5
v_gene: TRBV30
CDR3aa: CAWSGDLGNQPQHF

j_gene: TRBJ2-1
v_gene: TRBV28
CDR3aa: CASSSTGSSYNEQFF

j_gene: TRBJ1-1
v_gene: TRBV18
CDR3aa: CASSPLRGNPEAFF

j_gene: TRBJ2-1
v_gene: TRBV5-1
CDR3aa: CASRNTSSEQFF

j_gene: TRBJ1-1
v_gene: TRBV10-3
CDR3aa: CAISVNQGAEAFF

j_gene: TRBJ1-5
v_gene: TRBV7-2
CDR3aa: CASSLALGQSNQPQHF

j_gene: TRBJ2-5
v_gene: TRBV7-7
CDR3aa: CASSVTAQETQYF

j_gene: TRBJ2-5
v_gene: TRBV7-2
CDR3aa: CASSFGLGRLGTQYF

j_gene: TRBJ1-5
v_gene: TRBV30
CDR3aa: CAWRGGFNQPQHF

j_gene: TRBJ2-6
v_gene: TRBV7-9
CDR3aa: CASSLGQESSGANVLTF

j_gene: TRBJ2-1
v_gene: TRBV11-2
CDR3aa: CASSLSRPSYNEQFF

j_gene: TRBJ2-1
v_gene: TRBV2
CDR3aa: CASSDRPPGEQFF